This note documents a single T cell receptor beta chain sequence. This specimen comes from a study of blood T cell repertoires in COVID-19. Study-wide background: Sources were T cells, B-cell-depleted T cells, or PBMCs; the material itself was cDNA or gDNA.

Repertoires were generated with immunoSEQ multiplex PCR, while TCRdb's copy carries only in-frame clones and drops some. The sample has about 120,000 clones, 85% seen once. This CDR3 has 13 residues. V lost 7 bases, J lost 2 bases, and 9 bases lay in between. Germline CDR1 and CDR2: SNHLY and FYNNEI. The sequence was collected from a human donor in a cohort sampled during active COVID-19. This chain connects TRBV2 to TRBJ1-3, with D uncertain. The sample was peripheral blood. The CDR3 region has the DNA TGTGCCAGCAATTTTGGAGCTGGAAACACCATATATTTT. Translated: CASNFGAGNTIYF.